The 20 T cell receptor beta chains given below trace back to one sample, sequenced in a study of T cells in Graves' hyperthyroidism and ophthalmopathy. Using RNA transcripts as the source, TCR beta CDR3 regions were amplified. The primer set for the first-round RT-PCR of the TCR CDR3 was HTBI. TCRdb re-called the multiplex PCR reads through MiXCR, storing one row per CDR3 protein. The table records around 340,000 distinct CDR3 sequences, approximately 15% of them present only once. Sequenced sample: blood. These receptors all come from a woman in her twenties or thirties with Graves' hyperthyroidism.

This clonotype was counted only a few times. This may come from a read error, since a much larger clone is one base off. The chain couples TRBV2 to TRBJ2-7; 10 positions match TRBD1. The V and J ends lost 10 bases and 3 bases, in that order; junction bases with no gene match: 9. CDR1 is SNHLY and CDR2 is FYNNEI in the germline V gene. The CDR3 length is 14 residues. CDR3 in DNA: TGTGCCACCTGTCTCGGGACAGGGGTCTACGAGCAGTACTTC. Amino acids: CATCLGTGVYEQYF.

This clonotype was observed many times. The chain combines TRBV5-1 with TRBJ2-5, with TRBD1 matching 7 bases. The V and J ends lost 5 bases and 2 bases, in that order; junction bases with no gene match: 12. This CDR3 spans 16 amino acids. The germline V gene encodes CDR1 SGHRS and CDR2 YFSETQ. CDR3 DNA: TGCGCCAGCAGTCAGTCTGACAGGGTAGGACAAGAGACCCAGTACTTC. Translating it yields CASSQSDRVGQETQYF.

This clonotype was seen a handful of times. V and J are TRBV29-1 and TRBJ2-1, with D uncertain. The CDR3 has 13 amino acids. The germline gives CDR1 SQVTM, CDR2 ANQGSEA. Trimming took off 7 bases at V and 2 bases at J, with 12 bases between the two ends. The CDR3 loop is CSEAPRTYNEQFF. The CDR3 DNA reads as TGCAGCGAGGCTCCACGGACCTACAATGAGCAGTTCTTC.

This clonotype has more than one count but fewer than ten. This chain links TRBV29-1 with TRBJ1-4, with 8 bases that match TRBD1. After removal of 6 bases from V and 5 bases from J, the junction contained 8 bases not matched to a gene. CDR1 is SQVTM, CDR2 ANQGSEA, per germline. This CDR3 has 14 residues. CDR3 nucleotide sequence: TGCAGCGTGGCCGCAGGGGGCGCGAATGAAAAACTGTTTTTT. Encoded protein: CSVAAGGANEKLFF.

The chain is built from TRBV9 and TRBJ1-1, with D hard to call. The germline V and J ends were trimmed by 0 bases and 5 bases, with 14 bases remaining between them. CDR1 is SGDLS and CDR2 is YYNGEE in the germline V gene. The CDR3 spans 15 residues. CDR3 sequence reads: CASSVDPGAGTEAFF. For the CDR3, the DNA is TGTGCCAGCAGCGTAGACCCGGGAGCGGGAACTGAAGCTTTCTTT.

V usage is TRBV6-1 and J usage is TRBJ2-5, with TRBD2 matching 7 bases. Germline V lookup: CDR1 MNHNS, CDR2 SASEGT. This CDR3 has 16 amino acids. The V gene end was trimmed by 2 bases and the J gene end by 4 bases; junction bases not matched to a gene: 10. The CDR3 DNA is TGTGCCAGCAGTGAATCAGGGAGGGCTTCGGGAGAGACCCAGTACTTC. Translating gives CASSESGRASGETQYF.

This clonotype came up many times. The J gene is TRBJ2-7, the V gene TRBV12-3 or TRBV12-4; 11 nucleotides align to TRBD2. The CDR3 is 14 amino acids. The V gene end was trimmed by 7 bases and the J gene end by 3 bases; junction bases not matched to a gene: 5. CDR3 region: CASKSGTSGYEQYF. The CDR3 DNA is TGTGCCAGCAAGTCCGGGACTAGCGGCTACGAGCAGTACTTC.

The chain links TRBV19 to TRBJ2-2, with unresolved D. Germline V lookup: CDR1 LNHDA, CDR2 SQIVND (reference sequence). This CDR3 region has 14 residues. Trimming cost V 2 bases and J 1 base, with 5 bases left between them. This CDR3 reads CASSINLNTGELFF. The CDR3 DNA reads TGTGCCAGTAGTATAAACCTGAACACCGGGGAGCTGTTTTTT.

Details on this clonotype: This clone may be a read error of a much larger clone one base away. DNA of the CDR3: TGTGCCAGCAGCTACAGGGGAAGCCCCCCAGGTACGCAGTATTTT. Translation gives CASSYRGSPPGTQYF. The chain uses TRBV6-5 and TRBJ2-3, with 7 bases matching TRBD1. CDR1 and CDR2 (germline): MNHEY, SVGAGI. The trim removed 6 bases at V and 8 bases at J, leaving 14 bases unmatched. This CDR3 region has 15 residues.

This clonotype was recorded at least ten times. V usage is TRBV11-2 and J usage is TRBJ2-7, with D possibly being TRBD2 (6 bases). Germline V gives CDR1 SGHAT, CDR2 FQNNGV. V was shortened by 6 bases and J by 4 bases, with 16 bases between the two germline ends. This CDR3 contains 14 residues. Here the CDR3 DNA reads TGTGCCAGCAGACAACTAGCTCTAGGGTACGAGCAGTACTTC. Encoded protein: CASRQLALGYEQYF. The variable domain in full, completed from reference TRBV11-2 and TRBJ2-7, reads EAGVAQSPRYKIIEKRQSVAFWCNPISGHATLYWYQQILGQGPKLLIQFQNNGVVDDSQLPKDRFSAERLKGVDSTLKIQPAKLEDSAVYLCASRQLALGYEQYFGPGTRLTVT.

This clonotype was picked up a small number of times. The V call is TRBV19, the J call TRBJ2-5, with 8 bases aligning to TRBD2. The V gene end was trimmed by 3 bases and the J gene end by 1 base; junction bases not matched to a gene: 7. Germline V gene data show CDR1 as LNHDA and CDR2 as SQIVND (reference sequence). The CDR3 is 16 amino acids. As DNA, the CDR3 is TGTGCCAGTAGTATGCAGCGGGAGTGGCTCCAAGAGACCCAGTACTTC. This encodes CASSMQREWLQETQYF.

The chain links TRBV4-2 to TRBJ2-7, with 7 bases that match TRBD1. This CDR3 region has 15 residues. Germline loops: CDR1 LGHNA, CDR2 YNFKEQ. The trim removed 0 bases at V and 3 bases at J, leaving 5 bases unmatched. CDR3 coding DNA: TGTGCCAGCAGCCAAGAAAGCTACAGGGGCTACGAGCAGTACTTC. The encoded protein is CASSQESYRGYEQYF.

This clonotype was detected many times. The chain recombines TRBV12-3 or TRBV12-4 with TRBJ2-3, with D unclear. V was cut by 7 bases and J by 2 bases, with 13 bases left in between. The CDR3 has 14 residues. This chain's CDR3 is CASKPPYATDTQYF. CDR3 nucleotide sequence: TGTGCCAGCAAGCCTCCTTATGCCACAGATACGCAGTATTTT.

The rearrangement links TRBV6-1 to TRBJ2-5; D not resolved. Trimming shortened V by 8 bases and J by 3 bases, and 10 bases separated the two germline ends. The CDR3 is 12 residues long. CDR1 is MNHNS, CDR2 SASEGT, per germline. The CDR3 DNA is TGTGCCAGCGGGTATGGAGAAGAGACCCAGTACTTC. Translation: CASGYGEETQYF.

This clonotype was seen a few times. V usage is TRBV5-1 and J usage is TRBJ2-1, with 7 bases fitting TRBD2. The CDR3 runs 16 residues. Germline V gene data show CDR1 as SGHRS and CDR2 as YFSETQ. V lost 7 bases and J lost 3; bases outside the gene matches: 13. Written as DNA, the CDR3 is TGCGCCAGCGCCCAGAATACCCGGGACTACTACAATGAGCAGTTCTTC. It is translated as CASAQNTRDYYNEQFF.

This clonotype was picked up a small number of times. This chain uses TRBV28 with TRBJ2-7; 10 bases are shared with TRBD2. Unmatched junction bases numbered 2, after V lost 2 bases and J lost 4 bases. The CDR3 has 14 amino acids. Germline CDR1 reads MDHEN; CDR2 reads SYDVKM. CDR3 DNA: TGTGCCAGCAGTTTAAGCGGGAGGGTGTACGAGCAGTACTTC. It encodes CASSLSGRVYEQYF.

This clonotype has a handful of counts. The rearrangement links TRBV20-1 to TRBJ1-6; tentative D call: TRBD1 (5 bases). The V end lost 5 bases, the J end lost 8 bases, and 16 bases lay between the germline ends. Germline values: CDR1 DFQATT, CDR2 SNEGSKA (reference sequence). The CDR3 has 14 amino acids. In DNA form, the CDR3 reads TGCAGTGCTGGCCGTGGGGACCGATATTCACCCCTCCACTTT. Its protein is CSAGRGDRYSPLHF.

This clonotype was observed many times. The CDR3 spells CSANHGRRQETQYF. The CDR3 DNA reads TGCAGTGCTAACCATGGACGTAGACAAGAGACCCAGTACTTC. V usage is TRBV20-1 and J usage is TRBJ2-5; D gene ambiguous. The CDR3 extends over 14 amino acids. CDR1 is DFQATT, CDR2 SNEGSKA, per germline (reference sequence). V dropped 4 bases and J dropped 2 bases, with 14 bases sitting between them.

This clonotype was counted many times. This chain uses TRBV28 with TRBJ1-2, with D possibly being TRBD1 (5 bases). Trimming removed 11 bases at V and 4 bases at J, with 17 bases between. This CDR3 is 13 amino acids long. Germline CDR1 reads MDHEN; CDR2 reads SYDVKM. CDR3 nucleotide sequence: TGTGCCTCCCGGGGCGAGTTCCCCTATGGCTACACCTTC. This codes for CASRGEFPYGYTF.

This clonotype was counted only a few times. V is TRBV28 and J is TRBJ2-3; 12 nucleotides line up with TRBD2. The trim removed 7 bases at V and 6 bases at J, leaving 5 bases unmatched. Per the germline V gene, CDR1 is MDHEN and CDR2 is SYDVKM. The CDR3 runs to 14 residues. For the CDR3, the DNA is TGTGCCAGCACTGGACTAGCGGGACGGGATACGCAGTATTTT. It is translated as CASTGLAGRDTQYF.